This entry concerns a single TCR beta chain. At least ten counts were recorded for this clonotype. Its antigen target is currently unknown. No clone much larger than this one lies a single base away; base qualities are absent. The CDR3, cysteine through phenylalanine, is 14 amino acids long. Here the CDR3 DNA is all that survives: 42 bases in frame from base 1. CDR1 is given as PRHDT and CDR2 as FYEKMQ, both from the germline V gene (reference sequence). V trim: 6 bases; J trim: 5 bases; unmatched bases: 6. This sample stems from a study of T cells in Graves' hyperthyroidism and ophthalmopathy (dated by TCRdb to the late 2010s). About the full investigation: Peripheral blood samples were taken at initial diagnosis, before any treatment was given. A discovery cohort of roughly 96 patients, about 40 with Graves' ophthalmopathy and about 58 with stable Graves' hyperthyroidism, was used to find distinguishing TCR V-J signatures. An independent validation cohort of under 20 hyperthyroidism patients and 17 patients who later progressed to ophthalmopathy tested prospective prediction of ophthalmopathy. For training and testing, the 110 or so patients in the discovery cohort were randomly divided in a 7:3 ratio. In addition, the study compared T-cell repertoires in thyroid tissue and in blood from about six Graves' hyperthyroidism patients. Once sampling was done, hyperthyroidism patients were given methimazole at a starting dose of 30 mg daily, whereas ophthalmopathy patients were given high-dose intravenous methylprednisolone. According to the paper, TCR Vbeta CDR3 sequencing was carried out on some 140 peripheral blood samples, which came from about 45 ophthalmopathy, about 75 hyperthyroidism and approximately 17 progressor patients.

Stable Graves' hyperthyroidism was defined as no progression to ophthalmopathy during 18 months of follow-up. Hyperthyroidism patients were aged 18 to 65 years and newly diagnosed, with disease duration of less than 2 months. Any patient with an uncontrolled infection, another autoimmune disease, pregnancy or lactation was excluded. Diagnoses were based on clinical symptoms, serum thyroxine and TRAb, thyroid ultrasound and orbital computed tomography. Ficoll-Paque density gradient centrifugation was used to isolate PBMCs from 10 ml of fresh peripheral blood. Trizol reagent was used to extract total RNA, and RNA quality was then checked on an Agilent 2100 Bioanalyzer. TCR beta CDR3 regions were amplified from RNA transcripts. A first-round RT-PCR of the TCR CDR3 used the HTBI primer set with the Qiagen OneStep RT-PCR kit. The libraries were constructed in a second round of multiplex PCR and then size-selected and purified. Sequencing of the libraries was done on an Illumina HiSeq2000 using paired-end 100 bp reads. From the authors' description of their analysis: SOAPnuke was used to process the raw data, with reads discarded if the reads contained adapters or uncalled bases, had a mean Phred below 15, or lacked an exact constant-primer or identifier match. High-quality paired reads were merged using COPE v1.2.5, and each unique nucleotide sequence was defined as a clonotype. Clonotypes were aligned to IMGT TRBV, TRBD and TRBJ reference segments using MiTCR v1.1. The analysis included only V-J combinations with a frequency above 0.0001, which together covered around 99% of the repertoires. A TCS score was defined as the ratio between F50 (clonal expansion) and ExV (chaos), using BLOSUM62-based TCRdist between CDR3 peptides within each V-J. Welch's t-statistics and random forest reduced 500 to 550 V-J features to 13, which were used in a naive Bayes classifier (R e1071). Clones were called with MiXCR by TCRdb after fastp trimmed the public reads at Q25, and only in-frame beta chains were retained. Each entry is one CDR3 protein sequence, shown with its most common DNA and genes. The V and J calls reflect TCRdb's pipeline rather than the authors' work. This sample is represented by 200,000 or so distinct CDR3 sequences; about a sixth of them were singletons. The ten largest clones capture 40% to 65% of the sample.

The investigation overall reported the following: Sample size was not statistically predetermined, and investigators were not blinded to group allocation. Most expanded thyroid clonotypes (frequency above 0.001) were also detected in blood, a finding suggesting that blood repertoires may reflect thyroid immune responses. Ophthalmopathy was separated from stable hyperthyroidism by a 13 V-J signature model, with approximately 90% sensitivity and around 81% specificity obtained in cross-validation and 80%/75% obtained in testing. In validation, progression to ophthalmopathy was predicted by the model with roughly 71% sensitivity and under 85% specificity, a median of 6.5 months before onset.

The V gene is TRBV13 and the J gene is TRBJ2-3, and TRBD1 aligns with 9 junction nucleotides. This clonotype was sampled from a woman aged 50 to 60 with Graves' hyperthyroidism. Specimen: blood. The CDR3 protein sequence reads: CASRSGTGIDTQYF. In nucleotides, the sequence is TGTGCCAGCAGATCCGGGACAGGGATAGATACGCAGTATTTT.